The 30 T cell receptor beta chains below all came from one sample that was sequenced in a study of shared clonotypes between healthy human individuals. The repertoire was sequenced with immunoSEQ multiplex PCR; TCRdb's copy has only in-frame clones and lacks some. This table holds about 2.3 million clones, 85% to 95% found once. Material for sequencing was naive CD4+ T cells from PBMCs. The subset is: CD45RA+ positively selected. The receptor set was obtained from a man between 18 and 35 years old in good health. Some clones in this sample may be carry-over from other donors' samples.

The rearrangement links TRBV27 to TRBJ2-1; the match to TRBD2 covers 7 bases. The CDR3 runs to 13 residues. Germline V CDR1 and CDR2: MNHEY, SMNVEV (reference sequence). Trimming took 5 bases from V and 8 from J; bases not matched to a gene: 6. The CDR3 DNA is TGTGCCAGCAGTCCCCTAGCGGCTCATGAGCAGTTCTTC. The encoded protein is CASSPLAAHEQFF.

The chain employs TRBV7-6 and TRBJ2-5, with D possibly TRBD2 on 5 matching bases. The V end was cut by 5 bases, the J end by 4 bases, with 11 bases between. This CDR3 is 13 amino acids long. CDR1 is SGHVS, CDR2 FNYEAQ, per germline. In DNA form, the CDR3 reads TGTGCCAGCAGCCCGATAGGGAGAGAGACCCAGTACTTC. This codes for CASSPIGRETQYF.

The J gene is TRBJ1-2, the V gene TRBV11-2; D is unresolved. CDR3 length: 16 residues. Germline V lookup: CDR1 SGHAT, CDR2 FQNNGV. Trimming took off 4 bases at V and 2 bases at J, with 17 bases between the two ends. As DNA, the CDR3 is TGTGCCAGCAGCTCCGAGAGATCGGCGTTGAACTATGGCTACACCTTC. Protein: CASSSERSALNYGYTF.

The CDR3 spells CASTKLAGVYNEQFF. The DNA of the CDR3 is TGTGCCAGCACCAAACTAGCGGGAGTCTACAATGAGCAGTTCTTC. The chain recombines TRBV7-2 with TRBJ2-1; TRBD2 agrees at 11 bases. With 7 bases clipped from V and 3 bases from J, the junction kept 5 bases outside the gene matches. Per germline, CDR1 SGHTA and CDR2 FQGNSA. This CDR3 spans 15 amino acids.

The chain employs TRBV7-2 and TRBJ2-7; D remains ambiguous. Trimming removed 5 bases from V and 3 bases from J, with 11 bases in between. Germline V gene data show CDR1 as SGHTA and CDR2 as FQGNSA. CDR3 length equals 13 residues. CDR3 nucleotide sequence: TGTGCCAGCAGCCGAAGAACTGACTACGAGCAGTACTTC. Translated, it gives CASSRRTDYEQYF.

The chain has TRBV5-4 and TRBJ1-5; TRBD1 agrees at 8 bases. CDR3 length: 15 amino acids. Germline CDR1 reads SGHNT; CDR2 reads YYREEE (reference sequence). The V gene end was trimmed by 5 bases and the J gene end by 4 bases; junction bases not matched to a gene: 8. The CDR3 DNA is TGTGCCAGCAGTCCAGGGGGCGGGGTGAATCAGCCCCAGCATTTT. It codes for CASSPGGGVNQPQHF.

The chain employs TRBV19 and TRBJ2-7; 10 bases match TRBD1. This CDR3 has 16 residues. From germline, CDR1 is LNHDA and CDR2 SQIVND (reference sequence). V lost 3 bases to trimming and J lost 8 bases; unmatched junction nucleotides: 13. This CDR3 is CASSMSTADRGSQQYF. The CDR3 DNA reads TGTGCCAGTAGTATGAGTACGGCGGACAGGGGGTCTCAGCAGTACTTC.

The chain uses TRBV25-1 and TRBJ2-7; 11 bases fit TRBD2. Germline V gives CDR1 MGHDK, CDR2 SYGVNS. This CDR3 spans 16 amino acids. The junction had 7 bases not matched to a gene; V was cut back by 3 bases and J by 3 bases. This CDR3 is CASSDGVLAGGYEQYF. The CDR3 nucleotides read TGTGCCAGCAGTGATGGGGTTCTAGCGGGAGGCTACGAGCAGTACTTC.

Turning to this clone: Other DNA sequences in the same sample also yield this CDR3. The V call is TRBV11-3, the J call TRBJ2-2; 8 bases match TRBD1. The CDR3 is 15 amino acids. Trimming removed 3 bases from V and 1 base from J; junction bases left unmatched: 1. Germline CDR1 and CDR2: SGHNT and YENEEA. As DNA, the CDR3 is TGTGCCAGCAGCTTTGGGACAGGGAACACCGGGGAGCTGTTTTTT. This encodes CASSFGTGNTGELFF.

A single count supports this clone. The genes are TRBV11-3 and TRBJ2-1; 7 bases agree with TRBD1. The CDR3 runs to 14 residues. Unmatched junction bases numbered 2, after V lost 1 base and J lost 5 bases. Germline V lookup: CDR1 SGHNT, CDR2 YENEEA. CDR3 DNA sequence: TGTGCCAGCAGCTTAGTGGGACAGCACAATGAGCAGTTCTTC. It encodes CASSLVGQHNEQFF.

This clone was detected a few times. The V and J genes are TRBV5-5 and TRBJ1-4; D remains ambiguous. Germline V CDR1 and CDR2: SGHKS, YYEKEE (reference sequence). CDR3 size: 15 residues. V lost 3 bases, J lost 10 bases, and 19 bases lay in between. In DNA, the CDR3 is TGTGCCAGCAGCTCGGGCCAGCAGATGATAGGAAAACTGTTTTTT. It translates to CASSSGQQMIGKLFF.

The chain recombines TRBV2 with TRBJ2-2; 7 bases are shared with TRBD1. The J segment lost 4 bases and the V segment lost 10 bases, leaving 12 bases of the junction unmatched. Germline CDR1 and CDR2: SNHLY and FYNNEI. The CDR3 contains 15 residues. In DNA, the CDR3 is TGTGCCACCTGGGACAGAGAGATCGGCACCGGGGAGCTGTTTTTT. Translating it yields CATWDREIGTGELFF.

The chain carries TRBV6-6 and TRBJ1-2; D is undetermined. Trimming pared 7 bases from V and 1 base from J, leaving 10 bases between. CDR3 length equals 13 residues. Germline V gene data show CDR1 as MNHNY and CDR2 as SVGAGI (reference sequence). Here the CDR3 reads CASIPAINYGYTF. The DNA for the CDR3 is TGTGCCAGCATTCCGGCCATTAACTATGGCTACACCTTC.

CDR3 DNA sequence: TGTGCCAGTAGTACCCAGGGGGCTGAGACCCAGTACTTC. It codes for CASSTQGAETQYF. The chain has TRBV19 and TRBJ2-5; 8 bases are a match to TRBD1. The V segment lost 4 bases and the J segment 5 bases; nucleotides outside the gene matches: 3. The CDR3 consists of 13 residues. Germline values: CDR1 LNHDA, CDR2 SQIVND (reference sequence).

The chain couples TRBV6-5 to TRBJ2-3; D gene unclear. Germline-derived CDR1 and CDR2 are MNHEY and SVGAGI. V was shortened by 4 bases and J by 0 bases, with 11 bases between the two germline ends. The CDR3 has 15 residues. CDR3 nucleotides: TGTGCCAGCAGTTCCCGGAACCCTAGCACAGATACGCAGTATTTT. This translates into CASSSRNPSTDTQYF.

This chain joins TRBV28 and TRBJ1-2; D unclear. Germline V lookup: CDR1 MDHEN, CDR2 SYDVKM. The CDR3 length is 14 residues. The V end was cut by 2 bases, the J end by 8 bases, with 15 bases between. The chain's CDR3 is CASSLNLGSRGYTF. The CDR3 DNA sequence: TGTGCCAGCAGTTTAAATTTGGGCAGTCGCGGCTACACCTTC.

This clone was found a few times. The rearrangement joins TRBV30 to TRBJ1-5, with a weak D call TRBD1 (5 bases). V lost 5 bases and J lost 3, with 17 bases in between. Germline V lookup: CDR1 GTSNPN, CDR2 SVGIG (reference sequence). The CDR3 is 15 amino acids. CDR3 region: CAWCPGGRYNQPQHF. The DNA of the CDR3 is TGTGCCTGGTGCCCCGGGGGGAGATACAATCAGCCCCAGCATTTT. Supplemented by reference TRBV30 and TRBJ1-5, the full variable domain reads SQTIHQWPATLVQPVGSPLSLECTVEGTSNPNLYWYRQAAGRGLQLLFYSVGIGQISSEVPQNLSASRPQDRQFILSSKKLLLSDSGFYLCAWCPGGRYNQPQHFGDGTRLSIL.

V is TRBV7-3 and J is TRBJ1-2; D is unclear. The CDR3 extends over 15 amino acids. Germline V lookup: CDR1 SGHTA, CDR2 FQGTGA. Trimming removed 0 bases from V and 8 bases from J, with 16 bases in between. In DNA, the CDR3 is TGTGCCAGCAGCTTAACTCCGGGAGCTTTTATCGGCTACACCTTC. Translating it yields CASSLTPGAFIGYTF.

Details on this clone: The sample contains more than one DNA sequence encoding this CDR3. The chain employs TRBV28 and TRBJ1-5, with D hard to call. Trimming stripped 5 bases from V and 7 bases from J, with 9 bases between. Germline V gene data show CDR1 as MDHEN and CDR2 as SYDVKM. The CDR3 runs to 12 residues. CDR3: CASSPLGQPQHF. The CDR3 DNA reads TGTGCCAGCAGTCCCTTGGGGCAGCCCCAGCATTTT. Supplemented by reference TRBV28 and TRBJ1-5, the full variable domain reads DVKVTQSSRYLVKRTGEKVFLECVQDMDHENMFWYRQDPGLGLRLIYFSYDVKMKEKGDIPEGYSVSREKKERFSLILESASTNQTSMYLCASSPLGQPQHFGDGTRLSIL.

CDR3 region: CASSWGGAQETQYF. The CDR3 nucleotides read TGTGCCAGCAGCTGGGGGGGGGCCCAAGAGACCCAGTACTTC. The chain employs TRBV7-2 and TRBJ2-5, with D possibly being TRBD2 (7 bases). Trimming left V 4 bases short and J 1 base short, with 10 bases between. This CDR3 has 14 amino acids. Germline lookup yields CDR1 SGHTA and CDR2 FQGNSA.

This clone was picked up one time. This sequence joins TRBV18 and TRBJ2-2; the D is unclear. This CDR3 contains 13 residues. Trimming shortened V by 3 bases and J by 7 bases, and 9 bases separated the two germline ends. The V gene's germline CDR1 is KGHSH and CDR2 LQKENI. The CDR3 reads CASSPSLVGELFF. In DNA form, the CDR3 reads TGTGCCAGCTCACCGTCCCTGGTCGGGGAGCTGTTTTTT.

Comments on this clone: This same CDR3 is encoded by further DNA sequences in the sample. The V call is TRBV7-9, the J call TRBJ2-2; D remains unclear. The CDR3 has 12 amino acids. V shed 2 bases and J shed 3 bases, with 1 base lying between them. CDR1 is SEHNR and CDR2 is FQNEAQ in the germline V gene (reference sequence). The CDR3 DNA follows: TGTGCCAGCAGCTTATACACCGGGGAGCTGTTTTTT. Encoded protein: CASSLYTGELFF.

The rearrangement uses TRBV7-2 and TRBJ2-1; 11 bases are shared with TRBD2. CDR1 SGHTA and CDR2 FQGNSA come from the germline V gene. Trimming took 4 bases from V and 7 from J; bases not matched to a gene: 9. The CDR3 consists of 16 residues. The CDR3 bases are TGTGCCAGCAGCTCCCTGACTAGCGGGATTACGAATGAGCAGTTCTTC. It specifies CASSSLTSGITNEQFF.

V usage is TRBV7-6 and J usage is TRBJ1-1; D unresolved. The length of the CDR3 is 15 residues. Germline V gives CDR1 SGHVS, CDR2 FNYEAQ. V was clipped by 7 bases and J by 4 bases, with 19 bases between them. The CDR3, as DNA: TGTGCCAGCACCCCTATGCGGGGTGAGAGCACTGAAGCTTTCTTT. Translation gives CASTPMRGESTEAFF.

The V gene is TRBV27, the J gene TRBJ1-2, with D possibly matching TRBD1 (6 bases). Germline V lookup: CDR1 MNHEY, CDR2 SMNVEV (reference sequence). This CDR3 is built from 14 residues. V was clipped by 6 bases and J by 3 bases, with 14 bases between them. The CDR3 reads CASRPDRYYYGYTF. CDR3 in DNA: TGTGCCAGCAGGCCTGACAGGTATTACTATGGCTACACCTTC.

The genes are TRBV28 and TRBJ1-1; D gene uncertain. The germline V gene has CDR1 MDHEN and CDR2 SYDVKM. V was shortened by 6 bases and J by 6 bases, with 11 bases between the two germline ends. This CDR3 has 12 amino acids. CDR3 nucleotide sequence: TGTGCCAGCAGGCCCCCCGTGGCTGAAGCTTTCTTT. It encodes CASRPPVAEAFF.

The chain has TRBV19 and TRBJ1-1, with D possibly TRBD1 on 6 matching bases. There are 14 residues in the CDR3. The germline V gene has CDR1 LNHDA and CDR2 SQIVND (reference sequence). V was clipped by 10 bases and J by 1 base, with 16 bases between them. This CDR3 reads CATRTRGGNTEAFF. As DNA, the CDR3 is TGTGCCACCCGAACTAGGGGGGGGAACACTGAAGCTTTCTTT. Variable domain in full (rest from reference TRBV19 and TRBJ1-1): DGGITQSPKYLFRKEGQNVTLSCEQNLNHDAMYWYRQDPGQGLRLIYYSQIVNDFQKGDIAEGYSVSREKKESFPLTVTSAQKNPTAFYLCATRTRGGNTEAFFGQGTRLTVV.

This chain uses TRBV10-3 with TRBJ1-2; the D gene is possibly TRBD1 (5 bases). V lost 10 bases and J 5 bases, leaving 14 bases between the germline ends. Germline values: CDR1 ENHRY, CDR2 SYGVKD. There are 12 residues in the CDR3. The CDR3, as DNA: TGTGCCACCAATCGAGGGGAGTATGGCTACACCTTC. Protein: CATNRGEYGYTF.

As regards this clone: Other DNA sequences in the sample encode the same CDR3. This chain connects TRBV27 to TRBJ1-1; D ambiguous. Germline CDR1 reads MNHEY; CDR2 reads SMNVEV (reference sequence). Trimming removed 0 bases at V and 2 bases at J, with 7 bases between. This CDR3 has 14 amino acids. CDR3 region: CASSLSGVNTEAFF. For the CDR3, the DNA is TGTGCCAGCAGTTTATCAGGAGTAAACACTGAAGCTTTCTTT.

There are a few counts of this clone. This chain uses TRBV2 with TRBJ1-2; unclear D gene. Germline CDR1 and CDR2: SNHLY and FYNNEI. This CDR3 is 11 amino acids long. The V end lost 7 bases, the J end lost 7 bases, and 10 bases lay between the germline ends. The CDR3 nucleotides read TGTGCCAGCATGACCTCGGGTGGCTACACCTTC. Its protein is CASMTSGGYTF. Variable domain in full (rest from reference TRBV2 and TRBJ1-2): EPEVTQTPSHQVTQMGQEVILRCVPISNHLYFYWYRQILGQKVEFLVSFYNNEISEKSEIFDDQFSVERPDGSNFTLKIRSTKLEDSAMYFCASMTSGGYTFGSGTRLTVV.